The TCR beta chain described here comes from a study of early T cells in non-severe SARS-CoV-2 infection. Study at large: Chains were not paired, and sequencing was done on bulk RNA from unsorted whole blood.

This clonotype was counted a few times. The CDR3 has 15 amino acids. The germline V gene has CDR1 MNHNY and CDR2 SVGAGI (reference sequence). Trimming left V 0 bases short and J 3 bases short, with 9 bases between. Individual cDNA molecules were tagged with unique molecular identifiers. TCRdb fed the 5' RACE reads into MiXCR, producing one record per CDR3 protein. This sample has roughly 26,000 distinct CDR3 sequences; 4.5% to 6% occur once, and the top ten carry 4%. The V and J genes are TRBV6-6 and TRBJ1-3; D is ambiguous. Specimen: whole blood. The receptor comes from an adult who was a healthcare worker with PCR-confirmed SARS-CoV-2 infection or an uninfected control (not recorded which). CDR3 DNA sequence: TGTGCCAGCAGTTACTCGACGGCGCGTGGAAACACCATATATTTT. It is translated as CASSYSTARGNTIYF.